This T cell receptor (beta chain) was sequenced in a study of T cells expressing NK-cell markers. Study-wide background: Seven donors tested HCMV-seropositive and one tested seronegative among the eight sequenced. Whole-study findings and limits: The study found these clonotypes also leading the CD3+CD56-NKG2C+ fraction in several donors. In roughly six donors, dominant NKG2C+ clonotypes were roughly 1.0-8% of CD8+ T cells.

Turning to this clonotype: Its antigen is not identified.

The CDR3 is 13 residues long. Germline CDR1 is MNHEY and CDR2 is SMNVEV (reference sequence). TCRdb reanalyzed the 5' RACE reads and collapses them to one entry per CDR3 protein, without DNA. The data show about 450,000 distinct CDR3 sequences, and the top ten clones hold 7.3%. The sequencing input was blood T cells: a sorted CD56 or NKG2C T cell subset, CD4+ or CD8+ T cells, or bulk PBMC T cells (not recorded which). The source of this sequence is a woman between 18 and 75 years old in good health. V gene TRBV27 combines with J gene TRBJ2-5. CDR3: CASRPQDQETQYF.